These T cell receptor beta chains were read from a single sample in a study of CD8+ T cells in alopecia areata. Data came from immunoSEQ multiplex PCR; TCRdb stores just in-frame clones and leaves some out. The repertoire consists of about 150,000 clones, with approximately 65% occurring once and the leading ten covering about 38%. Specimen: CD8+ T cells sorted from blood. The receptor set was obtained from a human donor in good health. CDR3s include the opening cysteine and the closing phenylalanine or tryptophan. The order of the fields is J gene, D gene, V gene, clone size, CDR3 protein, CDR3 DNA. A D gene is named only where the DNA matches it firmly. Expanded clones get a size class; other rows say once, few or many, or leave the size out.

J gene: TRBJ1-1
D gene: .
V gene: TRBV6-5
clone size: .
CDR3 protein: CASSVTHGAEAFF
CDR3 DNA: TGTGCCAGCAGTGTGACCCATGGGGCTGAAGCTTTCTTT

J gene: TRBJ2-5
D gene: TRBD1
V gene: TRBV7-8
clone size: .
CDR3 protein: CASSLTPGGKETQYF
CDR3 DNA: TGTGCCAGCAGCTTAACGCCAGGGGGTAAAGAGACCCAGTACTTC

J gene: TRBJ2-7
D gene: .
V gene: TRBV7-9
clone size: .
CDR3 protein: CASSFRPNNHEQYF
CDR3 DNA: TGTGCCAGCAGCTTCAGACCCAATAACCACGAGCAGTACTTC

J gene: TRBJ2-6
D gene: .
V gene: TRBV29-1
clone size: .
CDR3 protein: CSAQGADYSGANVLTF
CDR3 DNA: TGCAGCGCTCAAGGGGCAGACTACTCTGGGGCCAACGTCCTGACTTTC

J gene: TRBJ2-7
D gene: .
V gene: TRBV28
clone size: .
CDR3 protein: CASSQLLITERHF
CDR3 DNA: TGTGCCAGCAGCCAACTTTTAATTACAGAGCGGCACTTC

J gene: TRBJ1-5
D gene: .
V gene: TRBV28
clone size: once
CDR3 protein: CASSLGQGGWPQHF
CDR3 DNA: TGTGCCAGCAGTTTAGGGCAGGGTGGGTGGCCCCAGCATTTT

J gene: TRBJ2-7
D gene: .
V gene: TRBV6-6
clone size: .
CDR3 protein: CASSYGSIEQYF
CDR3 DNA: TGTGCCAGCAGTTACGGGAGCATCGAGCAGTACTTC

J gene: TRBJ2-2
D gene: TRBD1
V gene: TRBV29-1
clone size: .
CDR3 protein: CSVEQGANTGELFF
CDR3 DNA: TGCAGCGTCGAACAGGGGGCGAACACCGGGGAGCTGTTTTTT

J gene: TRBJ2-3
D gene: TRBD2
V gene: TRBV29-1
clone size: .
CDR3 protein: CSVDGRAADTQYF
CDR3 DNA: TGCAGCGTTGACGGGAGGGCCGCAGATACGCAGTATTTT

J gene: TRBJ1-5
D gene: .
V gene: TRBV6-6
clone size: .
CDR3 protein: CASSYSDISNQPQHF
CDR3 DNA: TGTGCCAGCAGTTACTCGGACATTAGCAATCAGCCCCAGCATTTT

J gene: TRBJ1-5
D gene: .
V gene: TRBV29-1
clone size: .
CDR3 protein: CSVAPGSNQPQHF
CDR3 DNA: TGCAGCGTTGCTCCCGGAAGCAATCAGCCCCAGCATTTT

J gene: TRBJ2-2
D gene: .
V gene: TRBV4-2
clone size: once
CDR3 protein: CASSQVPDAAGELFF
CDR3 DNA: TGTGCCAGCAGCCAAGTCCCCGACGCTGCCGGGGAGCTGTTTTTT

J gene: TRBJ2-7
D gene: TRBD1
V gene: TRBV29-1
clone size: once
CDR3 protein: CSVLTGTRSYEQYF
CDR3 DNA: TGCAGCGTTTTGACAGGGACAAGATCCTACGAGCAGTACTTC

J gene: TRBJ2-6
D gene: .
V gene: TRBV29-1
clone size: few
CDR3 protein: CSVLGLSGANVLTF
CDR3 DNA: TGCAGCGTCCTGGGGCTCTCTGGGGCCAACGTCCTGACTTTC

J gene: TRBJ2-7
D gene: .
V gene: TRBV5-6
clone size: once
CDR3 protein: CASSLIPLEGPASSYEQYF
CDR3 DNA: TGTGCCAGCAGCTTAATCCCCTTGGAAGGACCGGCGAGCTCCTACGAGCAGTACTTC

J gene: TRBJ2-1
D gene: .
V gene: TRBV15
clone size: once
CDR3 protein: CATSSHGGNSYNEQFF
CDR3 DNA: TGTGCCACCAGCAGCCACGGCGGGAACTCCTACAATGAGCAGTTCTTC

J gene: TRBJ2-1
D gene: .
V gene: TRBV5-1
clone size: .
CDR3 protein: CASSLIGVGYNEQFF
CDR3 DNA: TGCGCCAGCAGCTTGATAGGGGTGGGGTACAATGAGCAGTTCTTC

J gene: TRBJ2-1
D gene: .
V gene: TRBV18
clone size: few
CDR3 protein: CASSPDTGEQFF
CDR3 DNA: TGTGCCAGCTCACCTGATACAGGGGAGCAGTTCTTC

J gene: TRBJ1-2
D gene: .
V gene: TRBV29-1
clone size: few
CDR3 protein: CSVEAGGGYTF
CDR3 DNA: TGCAGCGTTGAAGCAGGCGGAGGCTACACCTTC

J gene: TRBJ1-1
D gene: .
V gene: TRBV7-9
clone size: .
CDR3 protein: CASSLLMNTEAFF
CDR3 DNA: TGTGCCAGCAGCTTATTAATGAACACTGAAGCTTTCTTT

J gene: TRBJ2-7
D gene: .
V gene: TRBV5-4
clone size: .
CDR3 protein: CASSSTGRPYEQYF
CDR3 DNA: TGTGCCAGCAGCTCCACAGGGAGACCCTACGAGCAGTACTTC